The 20 T cell receptor beta chains below were found in one sample sequenced in a study of prognosis after radiotherapy for stage I lung cancer. Template was genomic DNA; TCR beta CDR3 amplified in two multiplex PCR rounds. Specific primers for each TRBV and TRBJ gene were what first-round PCR used. MiXCR, run by TCRdb on the multiplex PCR reads, gives a single entry per CDR3 protein. The table includes approximately 20,000 distinct CDR3 sequences, around 24% detected once. This specimen was PBMCs, taken before or after stereotactic body radiation therapy (not recorded which). These receptor sequences come from a donor aged 50 or older with non-small cell lung cancer.

This clonotype was seen at least ten times. V and J are TRBV5-5 and TRBJ2-5; TRBD1 or TRBD2 may be the D gene (5 bases each). The CDR3 has 14 amino acids. The ends were cut back, 1 base at V and 1 base at J, with 8 bases in the middle. Germline V gene data show CDR1 as SGHKS and CDR2 as YYEKEE (reference sequence). CDR3 sequence (DNA): TGTGCCAGCAGCTTGTCGGGGCGCCAAGAGACCCAGTACTTC. Translated: CASSLSGRQETQYF.

This clonotype was recorded at least ten times. The gene calls are TRBV5-8 and TRBJ1-5; perhaps TRBD1 as D (5 bases). The germline CDR1 and CDR2 sequences are SGHTS and YDEGEE. The CDR3 has 16 amino acids. Trimming left V 2 bases short and J 2 bases short, with 14 bases between. The CDR3, as DNA: TGTGCCAGCAGCTTTTGGACGGGAGGGGGCAATCAGCCCCAGCATTTT. It specifies CASSFWTGGGNQPQHF.

The CDR3 coding sequence is TGCGCCAGCAGCTTGTCCAGCGGAGCTAACACCGGGGAGCTGTTTTTT. Protein product: CASSLSSGANTGELFF. V is TRBV5-1 and J is TRBJ2-2, with D possibly TRBD2 on 5 matching bases. Trimming took 1 base from V and 2 from J, leaving 12 bases between them. This CDR3 spans 16 amino acids. The germline gives CDR1 SGHRS, CDR2 YFSETQ. The full variable domain, with the rest looked up from reference TRBV5-1 and TRBJ2-2, is KAGVTQTPRYLIKTRGQQVTLSCSPISGHRSVSWYQQTPGQGLQFLFEYFSETQRNKGNFPGRFSGRQFSNSRSEMNVSTLELGDSALYLCASSLSSGANTGELFFGEGSRLTVL.

On this clonotype: The junction does not match germline at one end; this may be a read error. The chain combines TRBV30 with TRBJ2-4; a weak D match, TRBD2 (5 bases). Germline V gene lookup returns CDR1 GTSNPN and CDR2 SVGIG (reference sequence). The CDR3 loop spans 15 amino acids. The CDR3 reads CAWSISDLAKNPQSF. The CDR3 DNA reads TGTGCCTGGAGTATTAGCGATTTAGCCAAAAACCCTCAGTCCTTC.

On this clonotype itself: Sequence at one end of the junction differs from germline and may be a read error. V and J are TRBV9 and TRBJ2-5; D unclear. CDR1 is SGDLS, CDR2 YYNGEE, per germline. The CDR3 extends over 14 amino acids. The CDR3 DNA reads TGTGCCAGCAGCAAATGGAGTAACCAAGAGACACAGTACTTC. Translation: CASSKWSNQETQYF.

The count of this clonotype is one. A much larger clone is a single base away; this may be a read error. This chain uses TRBV7-2 with TRBJ2-1; the D gene is possibly TRBD2 (6 bases). The CDR3 sequence is 15 residues long. Germline assignment: CDR1 SGHTA and CDR2 FQGNSA. Trimming pared 4 bases from V and 0 bases from J, leaving 10 bases between. The CDR3 DNA sequence: TGTGCCAGCAGCTGGGACGGGAGCTCCTACAATGAGCAGTTCTTC. This sequence encodes CASSWDGSSYNEQFF.

This clonotype was observed at least ten times. The rearrangement links TRBV12-3 or TRBV12-4 to TRBJ2-1, with D perhaps matching TRBD2 (6 bases). Trimming stripped 4 bases from V and 5 bases from J, with 12 bases between. The CDR3 has 14 amino acids. CDR3 nucleotides: TGTGCCAGCAGTTCCATAGCGGCAAACAATGAGCAGTTCTTC. It codes for CASSSIAANNEQFF.

Regarding this clonotype: A much larger clone lies one base from this, so it may be a read error. The chain links TRBV25-1 to TRBJ2-7; unclear D gene. Germline V gene sequence: CDR1 MGHDK, CDR2 SYGVNS. Trimming stripped 8 bases from V and 6 bases from J, with 11 bases between. This CDR3 spans 11 amino acids. CDR3 coding DNA: TGTGCCAGCCGTCGCGGTGGCGAGCAGTACTTC. Amino acids: CASRRGGEQYF.

In its sample, this clonotype was seen many times. A read error likely explains this, since a far larger clone differs by one base. This CDR3 reads CASSYGIGAGELFF. DNA of the CDR3: TGTGCCAGCAGTTACGGGATCGGCGCCGGGGAGCTGTTTTTT. The J gene is TRBJ2-2, the V gene TRBV6-5; D gene uncertain. V dropped 2 bases and J dropped 6 bases, with 10 bases sitting between them. The CDR3 consists of 14 residues. The V gene's germline CDR1 is MNHEY and CDR2 SVGAGI.

Sample share makes this clonotype medium-sized (0.01 to 0.1%). The chain links TRBV4-1 to TRBJ2-7; 8 bases line up with TRBD1. The CDR3 is 17 residues long. CDR1 and CDR2 (germline): MGHRA, YSYEKL. With 0 bases clipped from V and 0 bases from J, the junction kept 7 bases outside the gene matches. The chain's CDR3 is CASSQDRYRGSSYEQYF. In nucleotides, the CDR3 is TGCGCCAGCAGCCAAGATCGGTACAGGGGGAGCTCCTACGAGCAGTACTTC.

This clonotype was seen ten or more times. V is TRBV29-1 and J is TRBJ2-5, with D perhaps matching TRBD2 (6 bases). The CDR3 covers 15 residues. Deletions cut 6 bases from V and 4 bases from J, with 21 bases between. Germline V gene sequence: CDR1 SQVTM, CDR2 ANQGSEA. The CDR3 reads CSVDIRGFVSETQYF. The CDR3 DNA reads TGCAGCGTAGACATACGGGGGTTTGTATCAGAGACCCAGTACTTC.

Many counts were recorded for this clonotype. V usage is TRBV7-9 and J usage is TRBJ1-2; no firm D call. Trimming took off 2 bases at V and 4 bases at J, with 11 bases between the two ends. This CDR3 contains 14 residues. CDR1 is SEHNR, CDR2 FQNEAQ, per germline (reference sequence). The CDR3 sequence: CASSLIDLGYGYTF. DNA of the CDR3: TGTGCCAGCAGCTTAATTGACCTGGGCTATGGCTACACCTTC.

This clonotype was seen ten or more times. The chain carries TRBV7-6 and TRBJ1-1; the D is unclear. The CDR3 contains 14 residues. The V end lost 5 bases, the J end lost 1 base, and 11 bases lay between the germline ends. Per the germline V gene, CDR1 is SGHVS and CDR2 is FNYEAQ. For the CDR3, the DNA is TGTGCCAGCAGCCCCGCCGTGGGGAACACTGAAGCTTTCTTT. This gives the protein CASSPAVGNTEAFF.

This clonotype was recorded many times. This chain uses TRBV5-6 with TRBJ2-7; 7 positions match TRBD1. V lost 0 bases, J lost 3 bases, and 6 bases stayed unmatched. The length of the CDR3 is 15 residues. Germline values: CDR1 SGHDT, CDR2 YYEEEE. CDR3: CASSLGGTELYEQYF. The CDR3 DNA is TGTGCCAGCAGCTTGGGGGGGACAGAACTCTACGAGCAGTACTTC.

At least ten counts were recorded for this clonotype. This chain uses TRBV7-6 with TRBJ2-5; a weak D match, TRBD1 (6 bases). Germline lookup yields CDR1 SGHVS and CDR2 FNYEAQ. CDR3 size: 17 residues. V lost 0 bases and J 0 bases, leaving 14 bases between the germline ends. The CDR3 loop is CASSLALGTIYQETQYF. For the CDR3, the DNA is TGTGCCAGCAGCTTAGCGCTTGGGACAATTTACCAAGAGACCCAGTACTTC.

This clonotype was counted a few times. One base away lies a much larger clone, so this may be a sequencing read error. V and J are TRBV19 and TRBJ1-2; D uncertain. From germline, CDR1 is LNHDA and CDR2 SQIVND (reference sequence). This CDR3 spans 15 amino acids. CDR3: CASSIASSAASGYAF. The CDR3, as DNA: TGTGCCAGTAGTATTGCATCATCAGCGGCGTCCGGCTACGCCTTC.

This clonotype showed up many times. J is TRBJ1-4 and V is TRBV28; 8 bases align to TRBD1. V lost 6 bases and J lost 6; bases outside the gene matches: 6. The germline gives CDR1 MDHEN, CDR2 SYDVKM. The CDR3 runs 14 residues. The CDR3 bases are TGTGCCAGCAGGAACAGGGGGAGGTATGAAAAACTGTTTTTT. Translating gives CASRNRGRYEKLFF.

This clonotype was seen ten or more times. CDR3 nucleotides: TGTGCCAGCAGTTCCCAGGACGGAGCTTATGGCTACACCTTC. Translated: CASSSQDGAYGYTF. The rearrangement joins TRBV28 to TRBJ1-2; D not resolved. Germline V gene data show CDR1 as MDHEN and CDR2 as SYDVKM. Trimming stripped 4 bases from V and 5 bases from J, with 14 bases between. This CDR3 comprises 14 residues.

As regards this clonotype: This may arise from a read error, as a much more abundant clone is one base away. The gene calls are TRBV6-1 and TRBJ1-1, with D unresolved. Trimming took 7 bases from V and 1 from J, leaving 16 bases between them. This CDR3 comprises 15 residues. Germline assignment: CDR1 MNHNS and CDR2 SASEGT. The CDR3 DNA sequence: TGTGCCAGCACCTTGTTGGGGTCCTCGAACACTGAAGCTTTCTTT. It yields the protein CASTLLGSSNTEAFF.

This clonotype occurred many times. This chain uses TRBV4-1 with TRBJ1-6; D may be TRBD1 (6 bases). Germline V gives CDR1 MGHRA, CDR2 YSYEKL. The V end was cut by 2 bases, the J end by 10 bases, with 18 bases between. The CDR3 sequence is 16 residues long. CDR3 nucleotides: TGCGCCAGCAGCCAACCTACCCAGGGGACGTACTCACCCCTCCACTTT. The encoded protein is CASSQPTQGTYSPLHF.